Shown below are 22 T cell receptor beta chains from a single sample sequenced in a study of T cells after yellow fever vaccination. One entry per CDR3 protein, called by TCRdb with MiXCR from the 5' RACE reads. The data contain fewer than 500,000 distinct CDR3 sequences, roughly a sixth of them seen just once; the ten biggest clones take up 18%. The sequences come from PBMCs, collected before the yellow fever booster vaccination. The receptors come from a young man who received the YFV17D yellow fever vaccine.

This chain joins TRBV20-1 and TRBJ2-3; tentatively, D is TRBD1 (6 bases). This CDR3 region has 13 residues. Trimming removed 0 bases from V and 5 bases from J, with 9 bases in between. Germline V lookup: CDR1 DFQATT, CDR2 SNEGSKA (reference sequence). CDR3 coding DNA: TGCAGTGCTAGAGATCAGGGGAGAGATACGCAGTATTTT. It is translated as CSARDQGRDTQYF.

In its sample, this clonotype was seen a few times. The chain has TRBV6-1 and TRBJ1-2; a weak D match, TRBD1 (6 bases). Trimming took off 2 bases at V and 4 bases at J, with 11 bases between the two ends. The germline V gene encodes CDR1 MNHNS and CDR2 SASEGT. The CDR3 has 14 residues. DNA for the CDR3: TGTGCCAGCAGTGAACCGACAGGTCTCTATGGCTACACCTTC. Its translation is CASSEPTGLYGYTF.

This clonotype was seen many times. The chain carries TRBV29-1 and TRBJ2-2, with a weak D call TRBD1 (6 bases). V lost 4 bases to trimming and J lost 6 bases, with 15 bases between them. This CDR3 region has 14 residues. Germline V gene sequence: CDR1 SQVTM, CDR2 ANQGSEA. CDR3 in amino acids: CSVVDSGVPGELFF. The CDR3, as DNA: TGCAGCGTTGTAGATTCAGGGGTACCCGGGGAGCTGTTTTTT.

The chain recombines TRBV20-1 with TRBJ2-1; 10 positions match TRBD2. The CDR3 is 15 residues long. The germline gives CDR1 DFQATT, CDR2 SNEGSKA (reference sequence). Losses at the gene ends were 0 bases for V and 9 bases for J; bases not matched to a gene: 8. The CDR3 DNA is TGCAGTGCTAGAGAGCCCCAGCGGGGGGGTAGTGAGCAGTTCTTC. It specifies CSAREPQRGGSEQFF.

The chain is built from TRBV7-3 and TRBJ2-2, with D possibly TRBD2 on 6 matching bases. V lost 1 base to trimming and J lost 5 bases, with 11 bases between them. Per the germline V gene, CDR1 is SGHTA and CDR2 is FQGTGA. This CDR3 is built from 15 residues. CDR3 protein: CASSLNIGRTGELFF. CDR3 coding DNA: TGTGCCAGCAGCTTAAATATAGGGAGGACCGGGGAGCTGTTTTTT.

The chain employs TRBV6-5 and TRBJ2-4; D perhaps matches TRBD2 (6 bases). The CDR3 sequence is 12 residues long. CDR1 is MNHEY and CDR2 is SVGAGI in the germline V gene. V was shortened by 8 bases and J by 5 bases, with 10 bases between the two germline ends. CDR3: CASRDFQNIQYF. CDR3 sequence (DNA): TGTGCCAGCCGGGACTTTCAAAACATTCAGTACTTC.

This clonotype was detected only a few times. J is TRBJ1-6 and V is TRBV27; no reliable D call. Trimming pared 3 bases from V and 7 bases from J, leaving 7 bases between. In germline, CDR1 is MNHEY, CDR2 SMNVEV (reference sequence). This CDR3 has 13 amino acids. The CDR3 region is CASSFTRNSPLHF. DNA of the CDR3: TGTGCCAGCAGTTTCACGAGAAATTCACCCCTCCACTTT.

This clonotype was counted a few times. This rearrangement joins TRBV5-1 to TRBJ1-1, with a weak D call TRBD1 (6 bases). The length of the CDR3 is 17 residues. Per germline, CDR1 SGHRS and CDR2 YFSETQ. V was pared by 3 bases and J by 4 bases, with 22 bases between. This CDR3 is CASSSNLGIGQLTEAFF. CDR3 nucleotide sequence: TGCGCCAGCAGCTCTAACCTAGGCATCGGACAGCTCACTGAAGCTTTCTTT. The full variable domain, rest sourced from reference TRBV5-1 and TRBJ1-1, is KAGVTQTPRYLIKTRGQQVTLSCSPISGHRSVSWYQQTPGQGLQFLFEYFSETQRNKGNFPGRFSGRQFSNSRSEMNVSTLELGDSALYLCASSSNLGIGQLTEAFFGQGTRLTVV.

The chain joins TRBV20-1 to TRBJ2-5, with D tentatively TRBD1 (5 bases). Trimming took off 3 bases at V and 8 bases at J, with 13 bases between the two ends. The CDR3 length is 12 residues. Germline lookup yields CDR1 DFQATT and CDR2 SNEGSKA (reference sequence). Here the CDR3 DNA reads TGCAGTGCTAGTAGGGGTCCAGCAACCCAGTACTTC. It encodes CSASRGPATQYF.

This clonotype showed up just a few times. The chain has TRBV12-3 or TRBV12-4 and TRBJ2-1, with TRBD2 matching over 14 bases. After removal of 5 bases from V and 2 bases from J, the junction contained 8 bases not matched to a gene. The CDR3 runs to 18 residues. CDR3: CASSDRATSGGAYNEQFF. CDR3 in DNA: TGTGCCAGCAGTGACCGAGCGACTAGCGGGGGGGCCTACAATGAGCAGTTCTTC.

This clonotype was recorded only once. The chain's CDR3 is CASSQAPRTVNTEAFF. The CDR3 DNA is TGTGCCAGCAGCCAAGCGCCCCGGACGGTGAACACTGAAGCTTTCTTT. This chain uses TRBV4-2 with TRBJ1-1, with unresolved D. CDR1 and CDR2 (germline): LGHNA, YNFKEQ. CDR3 size: 16 residues. V was cut by 1 base and J by 0 bases, with 12 bases left in between.

This clonotype was detected only a few times. The chain couples TRBV6-1 to TRBJ2-7, with 7 positions matching TRBD1. V gave up 3 bases and J gave up 2 bases; unmatched junction bases: 1. The CDR3 loop spans 13 amino acids. Germline CDR1 MNHNS, CDR2 SASEGT. In DNA form, the CDR3 reads TGTGCCAGCAGTGATGGGACAGCCTACGAGCAGTACGTC. Encoded protein: CASSDGTAYEQYV.

CDR3: CASSPTSDGELFF. Written as DNA, the CDR3 is TGTGCCAGCAGCCCTACATCCGACGGGGAGCTGTTTTTT. This rearrangement joins TRBV7-3 to TRBJ2-2; D is ambiguous. From germline, CDR1 is SGHTA and CDR2 FQGTGA. V lost 5 bases to trimming and J lost 7 bases, with 11 bases between them. The CDR3 is made up of 13 amino acids.

This clonotype was detected a few times. The chain has TRBV6-2 or TRBV6-3 and TRBJ2-1; 9 nucleotides match TRBD2. In germline, CDR1 is MNHEY, CDR2 SVGEGT. V trimming: 6 bases; J trimming: 3 bases; junction bases outside the gene matches: 9. This CDR3 has 16 amino acids. CDR3 protein: CASRGTGTSRYNEQFF. CDR3 nucleotides: TGTGCCAGCAGGGGGACGGGGACTAGCCGCTACAATGAGCAGTTCTTC.

This clonotype turned up a few times. This chain uses TRBV5-1 with TRBJ2-3, with 8 bases identical to TRBD2. Losses at the gene ends were 5 bases for V and 0 bases for J; bases not matched to a gene: 5. The CDR3 loop spans 15 amino acids. CDR1 and CDR2 from the germline V gene are SGHRS and YFSETQ. The CDR3 region has the DNA TGCGCCAGCAGAGCGGGGGCCGCTAGCACAGATACGCAGTATTTT. Encoded protein: CASRAGAASTDTQYF.

The chain links TRBV14 to TRBJ2-1; D call uncertain. The V end was cut by 1 base, the J end by 7 bases, with 8 bases between. The germline V gene has CDR1 SGHDN and CDR2 FVKESK. The CDR3 spans 13 residues. CDR3 nucleotide sequence: TGTGCCAGCAGCCAAGGGGGTTGGAATGAGCAGTTCTTC. Translation gives CASSQGGWNEQFF.

This clonotype turned up a few times. The rearrangement joins TRBV28 to TRBJ2-5; 8 nucleotides agree with TRBD1. The length of the CDR3 is 13 residues. V lost 6 bases, J lost 7 bases, and 7 bases stayed unmatched. CDR1 and CDR2 from the germline V gene are MDHEN and SYDVKM. CDR3 nucleotides: TGTGCCAGCAGAAGCGGACAGGGAGGGACCCAGTACTTC. Its translation is CASRSGQGGTQYF.

This clonotype was detected only a few times. J is TRBJ1-4 and V is TRBV25-1, with D tentatively TRBD1 (6 bases). Germline V gene lookup returns CDR1 MGHDK and CDR2 SYGVNS. V was shortened by 8 bases and J by 0 bases, with 22 bases between the two germline ends. The CDR3 is 18 residues long. CDR3 sequence reads: CASSSPPGHASTNEKLFF. The DNA for the CDR3 is TGTGCCAGCTCCTCCCCACCGGGACACGCCTCAACTAATGAAAAACTGTTTTTT.

V gene TRBV7-2 combines with J gene TRBJ1-5, with D maybe TRBD1 (6 bases). Trimming shortened V by 1 base and J by 7 bases, and 11 bases separated the two germline ends. Germline CDR1 SGHTA, CDR2 FQGNSA. The CDR3 extends over 14 amino acids. The CDR3 DNA reads TGTGCCAGCAGCTTAGTTGGGGGCGGGCAGCCCCAGCATTTT. Protein: CASSLVGGGQPQHF.

V usage is TRBV20-1 and J usage is TRBJ2-1, with 12 bases identical to TRBD2. Germline CDR1 is DFQATT and CDR2 is SNEGSKA (reference sequence). V trimming: 3 bases; J trimming: 6 bases; junction bases outside the gene matches: 6. The length of the CDR3 is 15 residues. The CDR3 region is CSASTRLAGANEQFF. As DNA, the CDR3 is TGCAGTGCTAGTACGCGACTAGCGGGGGCCAATGAGCAGTTCTTC.

The V call is TRBV4-3, the J call TRBJ2-7; no clear D gene. The CDR3 consists of 15 residues. V dropped 3 bases and J dropped 2 bases, with 14 bases sitting between them. Germline V gene lookup returns CDR1 LGHNA and CDR2 YSLEER. The CDR3 protein is CASSHAQVPAYEQYV. CDR3 nucleotides: TGCGCCAGCAGCCACGCCCAGGTGCCAGCCTACGAGCAGTACGTC.

This clonotype was counted a few times. The chain has TRBV25-1 and TRBJ2-5, with D perhaps matching TRBD2 (7 bases). Trimming removed 3 bases from V and 7 bases from J, with 9 bases in between. The CDR3 extends over 12 amino acids. Germline CDR1 reads MGHDK; CDR2 reads SYGVNS. The CDR3 region has the DNA TGTGCCAGCAGTGAGGGGGGGCGGACCCAGTACTTC. Amino acids: CASSEGGRTQYF.